These T cell receptor beta chains were read from a single sample in a study of blood T cell repertoires in COVID-19. Sequencing was performed with immunoSEQ multiplex PCR; in TCRdb, only in-frame clones are kept and a portion is missing. The sample has approximately 110,000 clones; 83% are singletons. Sequenced input: peripheral blood. The receptors were gathered from a woman aged 60-75 years with acute or convalescent COVID-19. Both conserved end residues are part of each CDR3. The order of the fields is V gene, clone size, D gene, J gene, CDR3 protein, CDR3 DNA. D genes are given only for firm matches. Where a row states a size, it is once, few, many or the class of an expanded clone; other rows omit it.

v_gene: TRBV12-5
abundance: -
d_gene: -
j_gene: TRBJ1-2
CDR3aa: CASGRPAGYGYTF
CDR3nt: TGTGCTAGTGGCAGACCGGCGGGCTATGGCTACACCTTC

v_gene: TRBV24-1
abundance: -
d_gene: -
j_gene: TRBJ2-1
CDR3aa: CATSDFGGGLKDNEQFF
CDR3nt: TGTGCCACCAGTGATTTTGGGGGGGGGCTAAAGGACAATGAGCAGTTCTTC

v_gene: TRBV2
abundance: -
d_gene: TRBD1
j_gene: TRBJ2-5
CDR3aa: CASSRDSQETQYF
CDR3nt: TGTGCCAGCAGCCGGGACAGCCAAGAGACCCAGTACTTC

v_gene: TRBV2
abundance: -
d_gene: TRBD1
j_gene: TRBJ1-2
CDR3aa: CATRDRERGNYGYTF
CDR3nt: TGTGCCACCAGGGACAGAGAAAGGGGAAACTATGGCTACACCTTC

v_gene: TRBV30
abundance: once
d_gene: -
j_gene: TRBJ1-2
CDR3aa: CAWVWAGAGGYTF
CDR3nt: TGTGCCTGGGTCTGGGCGGGGGCAGGGGGCTACACCTTC

v_gene: TRBV3-1/TRBV3-2
abundance: -
d_gene: -
j_gene: TRBJ2-5
CDR3aa: CASSQSPETQYF
CDR3nt: TGTGCCAGCAGCCAATCTCCAGAGACCCAGTACTTC

v_gene: TRBV5-1
abundance: once
d_gene: -
j_gene: TRBJ1-2
CDR3aa: CASSLGENYGYTF
CDR3nt: TGCGCCAGCAGCTTGGGGGAGAACTATGGCTACACCTTC

v_gene: TRBV19
abundance: -
d_gene: -
j_gene: TRBJ1-2
CDR3aa: CASNGLPNYGYTF
CDR3nt: TGTGCCAGTAATGGGCTCCCTAACTATGGCTACACCTTC

v_gene: TRBV7-6
abundance: -
d_gene: -
j_gene: TRBJ1-1
CDR3aa: CASSLESQGTEAFF
CDR3nt: TGTGCCAGCAGCTTAGAGTCACAGGGCACTGAAGCTTTCTTT

v_gene: TRBV5-4
abundance: -
d_gene: -
j_gene: TRBJ1-2
CDR3aa: CASSPGEDYGYTF
CDR3nt: TGTGCCAGCAGCCCCGGGGAGGACTATGGCTACACCTTC

v_gene: TRBV7-2
abundance: once
d_gene: TRBD2
j_gene: TRBJ2-3
CDR3aa: CASNRRTSGRTDTQYF
CDR3nt: TGTGCCAGCAACCGACGGACTAGCGGGAGAACAGATACGCAGTATTTT

v_gene: TRBV7-2
abundance: -
d_gene: -
j_gene: TRBJ1-5
CDR3aa: CASSWQGSNQPQHF
CDR3nt: TGTGCCAGCAGCTGGCAGGGGAGCAATCAGCCCCAGCATTTT

v_gene: TRBV11-3
abundance: -
d_gene: -
j_gene: TRBJ2-2
CDR3aa: CASSFAKTGELFF
CDR3nt: TGTGCCAGCAGCTTCGCTAAAACCGGGGAGCTGTTTTTT

v_gene: TRBV19
abundance: few
d_gene: -
j_gene: TRBJ1-3
CDR3aa: CASVSDPHTIYF
CDR3nt: TGTGCCAGTGTAAGCGATCCGCACACCATATATTTT

v_gene: TRBV5-4
abundance: -
d_gene: -
j_gene: TRBJ2-7
CDR3aa: CASSLGKGLTHEQYF
CDR3nt: TGTGCCAGCAGCTTGGGAAAGGGGCTTACGCACGAGCAGTACTTC

v_gene: TRBV28
abundance: -
d_gene: -
j_gene: TRBJ1-1
CDR3aa: CASTLGGQSTEAFF
CDR3nt: TGTGCCAGCACCTTGGGGGGGCAAAGCACTGAAGCTTTCTTT

v_gene: TRBV5-4
abundance: -
d_gene: TRBD1
j_gene: TRBJ1-2
CDR3aa: CASSRQGGEYGYTF
CDR3nt: TGTGCCAGCAGCAGACAGGGGGGAGAATATGGCTACACCTTC

v_gene: TRBV5-1
abundance: many
d_gene: -
j_gene: TRBJ2-3
CDR3aa: CASRTAGRLDTQYF
CDR3nt: TGCGCCAGCAGGACCGCGGGAAGGTTGGATACGCAGTATTTT

v_gene: TRBV7-9
abundance: -
d_gene: TRBD1
j_gene: TRBJ1-4
CDR3aa: CASSLGTGNEKLFF
CDR3nt: TGTGCCAGCAGCCTAGGGACAGGGAATGAAAAACTGTTTTTT

v_gene: TRBV19
abundance: -
d_gene: TRBD1
j_gene: TRBJ1-2
CDR3aa: CASSISAGGYGYTF
CDR3nt: TGTGCCAGTAGTATCTCGGCAGGGGGATATGGCTACACCTTC

v_gene: TRBV3-1/TRBV3-2
abundance: -
d_gene: -
j_gene: TRBJ1-2
CDR3aa: CASSQEGQTYGYTF
CDR3nt: TGTGCCAGCAGCCAAGAAGGACAGACCTATGGCTACACCTTC

v_gene: TRBV19
abundance: once
d_gene: TRBD2
j_gene: TRBJ2-1
CDR3aa: CASMGLAGRLRYEQFF
CDR3nt: TGTGCCAGTATGGGACTAGCGGGACGGCTACGATATGAGCAGTTCTTC

v_gene: TRBV18
abundance: few
d_gene: -
j_gene: TRBJ2-3
CDR3aa: CASSPGLSTDTQYF
CDR3nt: TGTGCCAGCTCCCCGGGACTGAGCACAGATACGCAGTATTTT

v_gene: TRBV10-3
abundance: -
d_gene: -
j_gene: TRBJ2-1
CDR3aa: CAISVGVSYDEQFF
CDR3nt: TGTGCCATCAGTGTAGGGGTCTCTTACGATGAGCAGTTCTTC

v_gene: TRBV7-2
abundance: -
d_gene: TRBD1
j_gene: TRBJ1-2
CDR3aa: CASSFSTGANYGYTF
CDR3nt: TGTGCCAGCAGCTTTTCAACAGGGGCTAACTATGGCTACACCTTC

v_gene: TRBV10-3
abundance: -
d_gene: -
j_gene: TRBJ2-7
CDR3aa: CAIRNTSYEQYF
CDR3nt: TGTGCCATCAGGAACACTAGCTACGAGCAGTACTTC

v_gene: TRBV4-1
abundance: -
d_gene: TRBD1
j_gene: TRBJ1-1
CDR3aa: CASRTGTGQNTEAFF
CDR3nt: TGCGCCAGCAGAACCGGGACAGGACAGAACACTGAAGCTTTCTTT

v_gene: TRBV11-1
abundance: -
d_gene: -
j_gene: TRBJ2-5
CDR3aa: CASSFGEGTQYF
CDR3nt: TGTGCCAGCAGCTTCGGGGAAGGGACCCAGTACTTC

v_gene: TRBV3-1/TRBV3-2
abundance: -
d_gene: TRBD1
j_gene: TRBJ1-2
CDR3aa: CASSQGRQGLSGYTF
CDR3nt: TGTGCCAGCAGCCAAGGGAGACAGGGTTTGTCTGGCTACACCTTC

v_gene: TRBV19
abundance: -
d_gene: TRBD1
j_gene: TRBJ1-5
CDR3aa: CASSLLGDRGFNQPQHF
CDR3nt: TGTGCCAGTAGTCTCTTGGGGGACAGGGGTTTCAATCAGCCCCAGCATTTT

v_gene: TRBV5-5
abundance: -
d_gene: -
j_gene: TRBJ1-1
CDR3aa: CASSLRPGQNTEAFF
CDR3nt: TGTGCCAGCAGCTTGCGTCCGGGACAGAACACTGAAGCTTTCTTT

v_gene: TRBV19
abundance: -
d_gene: TRBD2
j_gene: TRBJ2-1
CDR3aa: CASSNPSGQGTSGGNEQFF
CDR3nt: TGTGCCAGTAGTAACCCCTCGGGACAGGGAACTAGCGGGGGTAATGAGCAGTTCTTC

v_gene: TRBV19
abundance: -
d_gene: TRBD1
j_gene: TRBJ1-5
CDR3aa: CASRDRDSEPQHF
CDR3nt: TGTGCCAGTCGTGACAGGGATAGTGAGCCCCAGCATTTT

v_gene: TRBV7-2
abundance: once
d_gene: TRBD1
j_gene: TRBJ1-1
CDR3aa: CASRDRAGTEAFF
CDR3nt: TGTGCCAGCAGAGACAGGGCGGGGACTGAAGCTTTCTTT

v_gene: TRBV6-6
abundance: -
d_gene: TRBD1
j_gene: TRBJ2-7
CDR3aa: CASRYDRDEQYF
CDR3nt: TGTGCCAGCAGATACGACAGGGACGAGCAGTACTTC

v_gene: TRBV2
abundance: -
d_gene: -
j_gene: TRBJ2-1
CDR3aa: CASRAAEAGEQFF
CDR3nt: TGTGCCAGCAGGGCGGCCGAGGCGGGTGAGCAGTTCTTC

v_gene: TRBV11-2
abundance: -
d_gene: -
j_gene: TRBJ1-2
CDR3aa: CASSLEAGSGYTF
CDR3nt: TGTGCCAGCAGCTTAGAAGCGGGTTCTGGCTACACCTTC

v_gene: TRBV5-1
abundance: -
d_gene: -
j_gene: TRBJ2-1
CDR3aa: CASSLIQGLSHEQFF
CDR3nt: TGCGCCAGCAGCTTGATTCAGGGATTAAGCCATGAGCAGTTCTTC

v_gene: TRBV7-9
abundance: -
d_gene: TRBD2
j_gene: TRBJ2-2
CDR3aa: CASRTSGDGELFF
CDR3nt: TGTGCCAGCAGGACTAGCGGGGACGGGGAGCTGTTTTTT

v_gene: TRBV30
abundance: -
d_gene: -
j_gene: TRBJ1-2
CDR3aa: CARDSLNYGYTF
CDR3nt: TGTGCCAGAGACAGTCTAAACTATGGCTACACCTTC

v_gene: TRBV6-5
abundance: -
d_gene: TRBD1
j_gene: TRBJ2-7
CDR3aa: CASRRQGATYEQYF
CDR3nt: TGTGCCAGCAGACGACAGGGGGCCACCTACGAGCAGTACTTC

v_gene: TRBV18
abundance: once
d_gene: -
j_gene: TRBJ1-5
CDR3aa: CASSLQGLTSNQPQHF
CDR3nt: TGTGCCAGCTCACTACAGGGCTTGACGAGCAATCAGCCCCAGCATTTT

v_gene: TRBV2
abundance: -
d_gene: TRBD1
j_gene: TRBJ2-1
CDR3aa: CASSARDRGGIF
CDR3nt: TGTGCCAGCAGCGCCCGGGACAGGGGCGGGATCTTC

v_gene: TRBV28
abundance: -
d_gene: TRBD1
j_gene: TRBJ1-4
CDR3aa: CASMWQGTANEKLFF
CDR3nt: TGTGCCAGCATGTGGCAGGGGACAGCAAATGAAAAACTGTTTTTT

v_gene: TRBV5-1
abundance: -
d_gene: -
j_gene: TRBJ1-4
CDR3aa: CASSRRGMDEKLFF
CDR3nt: TGCGCCAGCAGCCGCCGGGGGATGGACGAAAAACTGTTTTTT

v_gene: TRBV7-6
abundance: -
d_gene: TRBD1
j_gene: TRBJ2-5
CDR3aa: CASSLGAGGRETQYF
CDR3nt: TGTGCCAGCAGCTTAGGGGCAGGGGGCAGGGAGACCCAGTACTTC

v_gene: TRBV28
abundance: -
d_gene: -
j_gene: TRBJ1-1
CDR3aa: CASRVGGSPTEAFF
CDR3nt: TGTGCCTCCCGGGTGGGAGGTTCCCCCACTGAAGCTTTCTTT

v_gene: TRBV6-1
abundance: -
d_gene: -
j_gene: TRBJ1-4
CDR3aa: CASSKGDVRRDEKLFF
CDR3nt: TGTGCCAGCAGTAAAGGGGACGTTCGGAGGGATGAAAAACTGTTTTTT

v_gene: TRBV27
abundance: -
d_gene: TRBD1
j_gene: TRBJ1-6
CDR3aa: CASSQTGTGWNSPLHF
CDR3nt: TGTGCCAGCAGTCAAACCGGGACAGGGTGGAATTCACCCCTCCACTTT

v_gene: TRBV11-2
abundance: -
d_gene: -
j_gene: TRBJ1-4
CDR3aa: CASSQGIRGEKLFF
CDR3nt: TGTGCCAGCAGCCAGGGTATTAGAGGTGAAAAACTGTTTTTT

v_gene: TRBV10-3
abundance: -
d_gene: -
j_gene: TRBJ1-1
CDR3aa: CAISETGEAFF
CDR3nt: TGTGCCATCAGTGAGACAGGGGAAGCTTTCTTT

v_gene: TRBV2
abundance: -
d_gene: TRBD1
j_gene: TRBJ1-5
CDR3aa: CASSGQGPQPQHF
CDR3nt: TGTGCCAGCAGCGGACAGGGCCCTCAGCCCCAGCATTTT

v_gene: TRBV19
abundance: -
d_gene: TRBD1
j_gene: TRBJ1-1
CDR3aa: CASSIWDRGFMNTEAFF
CDR3nt: TGTGCCAGTAGTATTTGGGACAGGGGTTTCATGAACACTGAAGCTTTCTTT

v_gene: TRBV4-2
abundance: -
d_gene: -
j_gene: TRBJ1-2
CDR3aa: CASSQVFDSPNYGYTF
CDR3nt: TGTGCCAGCAGCCAAGTCTTCGACAGCCCCAACTATGGCTACACCTTC